This T cell receptor (beta chain) was profiled in a study of T-cell memory formation after mild COVID-19. Study summary: The study found TCR clusters largely donor specific. Overall study results and limits: Whereas later expanders leaned CD4+, clones contracting day 15 to 85 showed a balanced CD4/CD8 makeup.

TCRdb fed the 5' RACE reads into MiXCR, producing one record per CDR3 protein. The sample contains more than 110,000 distinct CDR3 sequences, 20% to 25% of which appear only once. CDR3 length: 15 residues. The V gene lost 0 bases and the J gene lost 2 bases, with 9 bases spanning the gap. Germline V lookup: CDR1 LGHDT, CDR2 YNNKEL (reference sequence). A note on this clonotype: Its antigen is currently unknown.

V gene TRBV3-1 combines with J gene TRBJ2-3; no reliable D call. Sequenced material: PBMCs or a T cell subset sorted from them (not recorded which). This clonotype was obtained from an adult woman who had mild COVID-19 (a few samples of this study predate the infection). Cell type and time point are not known. The CDR3 loop is CASSQDGSYTDTQYF. Here the CDR3 DNA reads TGTGCCAGCAGCCAAGACGGGTCTTACACAGATACGCAGTATTTT.